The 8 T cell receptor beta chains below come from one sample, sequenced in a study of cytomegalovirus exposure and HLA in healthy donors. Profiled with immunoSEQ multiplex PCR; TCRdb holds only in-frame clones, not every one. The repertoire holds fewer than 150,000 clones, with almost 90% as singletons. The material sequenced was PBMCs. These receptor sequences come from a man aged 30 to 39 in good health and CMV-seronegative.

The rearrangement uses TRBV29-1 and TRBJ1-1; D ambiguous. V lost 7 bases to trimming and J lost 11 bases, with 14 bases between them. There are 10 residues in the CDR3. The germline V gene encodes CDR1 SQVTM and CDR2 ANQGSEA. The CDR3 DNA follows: TGCAGCGCCGTAGAGGGTGCGGCTTTCTTT. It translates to CSAVEGAAFF.

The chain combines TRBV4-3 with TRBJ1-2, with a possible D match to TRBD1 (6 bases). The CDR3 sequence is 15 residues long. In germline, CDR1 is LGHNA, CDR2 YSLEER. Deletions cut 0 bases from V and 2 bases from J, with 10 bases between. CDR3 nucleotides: TGCGCCAGCAGCCAAGAGAGGGGGACAAACTATGGCTACACCTTC. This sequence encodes CASSQERGTNYGYTF.

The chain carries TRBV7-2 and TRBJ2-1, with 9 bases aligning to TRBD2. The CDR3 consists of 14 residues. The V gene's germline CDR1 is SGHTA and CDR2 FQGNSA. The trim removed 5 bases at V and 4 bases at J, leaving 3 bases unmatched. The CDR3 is CASSNSGSYNEQFF. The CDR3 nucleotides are TGTGCCAGCAGCAATAGCGGGAGTTACAATGAGCAGTTCTTC.

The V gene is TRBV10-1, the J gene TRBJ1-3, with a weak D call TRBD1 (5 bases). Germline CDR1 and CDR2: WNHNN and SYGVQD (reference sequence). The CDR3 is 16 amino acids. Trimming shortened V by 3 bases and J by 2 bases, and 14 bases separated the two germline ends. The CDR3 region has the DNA TGCGCCAGCAGTGACAGGGATTGTGTGACTGGAAACACCATATATTTT. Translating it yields CASSDRDCVTGNTIYF.

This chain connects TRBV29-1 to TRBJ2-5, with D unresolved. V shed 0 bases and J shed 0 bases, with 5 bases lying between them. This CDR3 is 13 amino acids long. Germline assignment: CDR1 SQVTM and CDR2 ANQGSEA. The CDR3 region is CSVEDLYQETQYF. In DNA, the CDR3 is TGCAGCGTTGAAGACCTGTACCAAGAGACCCAGTACTTC.

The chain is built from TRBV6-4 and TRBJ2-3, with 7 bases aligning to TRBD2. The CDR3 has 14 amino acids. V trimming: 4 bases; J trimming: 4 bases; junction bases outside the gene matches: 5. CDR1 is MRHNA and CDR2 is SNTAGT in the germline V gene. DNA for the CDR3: TGTGCCAGCAGTGTCGCGGGAGAGGCAGATACGCAGTATTTT. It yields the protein CASSVAGEADTQYF.

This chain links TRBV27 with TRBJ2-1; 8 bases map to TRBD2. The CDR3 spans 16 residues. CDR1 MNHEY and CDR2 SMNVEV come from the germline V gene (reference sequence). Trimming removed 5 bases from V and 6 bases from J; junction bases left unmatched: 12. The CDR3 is CASSPGLGGRLNEQFF. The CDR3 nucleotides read TGTGCCAGCAGTCCCGGACTAGGCGGGAGGCTCAATGAGCAGTTCTTC.

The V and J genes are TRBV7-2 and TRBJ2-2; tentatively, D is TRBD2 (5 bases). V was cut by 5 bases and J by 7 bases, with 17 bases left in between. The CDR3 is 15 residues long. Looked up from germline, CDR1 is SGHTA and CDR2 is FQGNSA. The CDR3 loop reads CASSLLGSGNGELFF. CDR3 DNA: TGTGCCAGCAGCCTGTTAGGTTCGGGGAACGGGGAGCTGTTTTTT.